One and the same sample provided the 30 T cell receptor beta chains below, sequenced in a study of T cell changes during pregnancy in multiple sclerosis. Method: immunoSEQ multiplex PCR; TCRdb's copy keeps in-frame clones and lacks some. The sample shows 75,000 to 90,000 clones, more than 90% of them seen only once. The sample here was CD4+ T cells from peripheral blood mononuclear cells, taken before pregnancy. The receptors were gathered from a female donor with multiple sclerosis, enrolled in a pregnancy study.

This chain links TRBV2 with TRBJ1-1; the match to TRBD1 covers 7 bases. Unmatched junction bases numbered 9, after V lost 4 bases and J lost 1 base. In germline, CDR1 is SNHLY, CDR2 FYNNEI. The CDR3 contains 16 residues. The CDR3 nucleotides read TGTGCCAGCAGTGTACCCAGGGGGGATCCGAACACTGAAGCTTTCTTT. Translation: CASSVPRGDPNTEAFF.

The chain combines TRBV9 with TRBJ1-4; TRBD1 might be the D (6 bases). The V end lost 4 bases, the J end lost 5 bases, and 18 bases lay between the germline ends. From germline, CDR1 is SGDLS and CDR2 YYNGEE. This CDR3 has 16 residues. The CDR3 DNA sequence: TGTGCCAGCAGCCCCAGCTGGACAGTCCGCAATGAAAAACTGTTTTTT. This translates into CASSPSWTVRNEKLFF.

V is TRBV7-9 and J is TRBJ2-3, with 10 bases identical to TRBD2. V gave up 5 bases and J gave up 4 bases; unmatched junction bases: 9. Germline V lookup: CDR1 SEHNR, CDR2 FQNEAQ (reference sequence). The length of the CDR3 is 16 residues. The CDR3 region is CASSPRRTSGPDTQYF. CDR3 coding DNA: TGTGCCAGCAGCCCCAGGAGGACTAGCGGCCCAGATACGCAGTATTTT.

The chain is built from TRBV7-8 and TRBJ2-7; D perhaps matches TRBD2 (6 bases). V lost 3 bases, J lost 0 bases, and 12 bases lay in between. Germline V CDR1 and CDR2: SGHVS, FQNEAQ. This CDR3 contains 15 residues. The CDR3 sequence is CASSFGETSSYEQYF. CDR3 nucleotides: TGTGCCAGCAGCTTCGGGGAGACTAGCTCCTACGAGCAGTACTTC.

The rearrangement uses TRBV7-7 and TRBJ2-5, with 15 bases lining up with TRBD2. This CDR3 is 16 amino acids long. The V gene end was trimmed by 5 bases and the J gene end by 5 bases; junction bases not matched to a gene: 6. Per the germline V gene, CDR1 is SSHAT and CDR2 is FNYEAQ (reference sequence). This CDR3 reads CASSLRTSGGAETQYF. CDR3 bases: TGTGCCAGCAGCCTCCGGACTAGCGGGGGGGCGGAGACCCAGTACTTC.

This chain connects TRBV6-5 to TRBJ2-7; 9 positions match TRBD1. Per the germline V gene, CDR1 is MNHEY and CDR2 is SVGAGI. The CDR3 loop spans 14 amino acids. J gave up 4 bases and V 2 bases, and 3 bases lay outside the gene matches. Written as DNA, the CDR3 is TGTGCCAGCAGTTACACGGACAGGGGTTACGAGCAGTACTTC. This encodes CASSYTDRGYEQYF.

The rearrangement uses TRBV10-2 and TRBJ2-7, with TRBD1 as a possible D gene (5 bases). Germline-derived CDR1 and CDR2 are WSHSY and SAAADI. V lost 7 bases, J lost 3 bases, and 16 bases lay in between. This CDR3 contains 14 residues. The CDR3 sequence: CASNGVGAIYEQYF. CDR3 sequence (DNA): TGCGCCAGCAATGGGGTAGGGGCGATCTACGAGCAGTACTTC.

The V call is TRBV7-8, the J call TRBJ2-5, with 7 positions matching TRBD1. Germline V CDR1 and CDR2: SGHVS, FQNEAQ. The CDR3 length is 15 residues. Trimming cost V 5 bases and J 5 bases; bases outside gene matches: 11. CDR3 sequence (DNA): TGTGCCAGCAGCGGGGGTCAACAGGGGTGGGAGACCCAGTACTTC. Its protein product is CASSGGQQGWETQYF.

The gene calls are TRBV2 and TRBJ2-5; no clear D. Germline values: CDR1 SNHLY, CDR2 FYNNEI. The CDR3 spans 11 residues. Between the trimmed V and J ends, which lost 6 bases and 7 bases, there was a span of 9 bases. The CDR3: CASRITGTQYF. CDR3 nucleotides: TGTGCCAGCAGGATTACCGGGACCCAGTACTTC.

Comments on this clone: Other nucleotide sequences in the sample specify the same CDR3. The rearrangement joins TRBV5-8 to TRBJ1-2; D is undetermined. Per the germline V gene, CDR1 is SGHTS and CDR2 is YDEGEE. Trimming shortened V by 2 bases and J by 4 bases, and 9 bases separated the two germline ends. The length of the CDR3 is 13 residues. CDR3 DNA: TGTGCCAGCAGCTTAGCTAGGTCCTATGGCTACACCTTC. It yields the protein CASSLARSYGYTF.

The chain is built from TRBV5-1 and TRBJ2-1; 7 bases map to TRBD1. Trimming took 3 bases from V and 6 from J; bases not matched to a gene: 6. The CDR3 has 14 amino acids. CDR1 and CDR2 (germline): SGHRS, YFSETQ. In DNA, the CDR3 is TGCGCCAGCAGCTGGGAGACAGGGAGCAATGAGCAGTTCTTC. Amino acid sequence: CASSWETGSNEQFF.

The rearrangement links TRBV29-1 to TRBJ2-4; tentative D call: TRBD2 (6 bases). The CDR3 is 13 residues long. Trimming shortened V by 1 base and J by 4 bases, and 8 bases separated the two germline ends. Looked up from germline, CDR1 is SQVTM and CDR2 is ANQGSEA. The CDR3 nucleotides read TGCAGCGTTGAAGGCGGGATGAAAAACATTCAGTACTTC. As protein: CSVEGGMKNIQYF. Combining the CDR3 with reference TRBV29-1 and TRBJ2-4 gives the whole variable domain SAVISQKPSRDICQRGTSLTIQCQVDSQVTMMFWYRQQPGQSLTLIATANQGSEATYESGFVIDKFPISRPNLTFSTLTVSNMSPEDSSIYLCSVEGGMKNIQYFGAGTRLSVL.

This rearrangement joins TRBV4-1 to TRBJ2-2; D might be TRBD2 (5 bases). Germline CDR1 is MGHRA and CDR2 is YSYEKL. V was pared by 2 bases and J by 2 bases, with 12 bases between. The CDR3 contains 16 residues. CDR3 amino acids: CASSQQKGANTGELFF. The DNA for the CDR3 is TGCGCCAGCAGCCAACAAAAGGGAGCAAACACCGGGGAGCTGTTTTTT.

This clone was seen once. The DNA for the CDR3 is TGTGCCAGCAGCGTGCGACGGGGAGATAATTCACCCCTCCACTTT. Protein: CASSVRRGDNSPLHF. The chain combines TRBV7-8 with TRBJ1-6; D call uncertain. Germline assignment: CDR1 SGHVS and CDR2 FQNEAQ. CDR3 length: 15 residues. The V gene lost 5 bases and the J gene lost 5 bases, with 13 bases spanning the gap.

The chain employs TRBV30 and TRBJ2-7; D is possibly TRBD1 (5 bases). The CDR3 spans 16 residues. Germline V gene data show CDR1 as GTSNPN and CDR2 as SVGIG (reference sequence). V gave up 0 bases and J gave up 2 bases, with 17 bases separating them. CDR3 nucleotide sequence: TGTGCCTGGAGTGTACCAAGGGGCCCGGGTACCTACGAGCAGTACTTC. It is translated as CAWSVPRGPGTYEQYF.

The chain employs TRBV11-2 and TRBJ2-2; possible D gene TRBD2, 6 bases. Between the trimmed V and J ends, which lost 6 bases and 0 bases, there was a span of 17 bases. CDR1 SGHAT and CDR2 FQNNGV come from the germline V gene. CDR3 length equals 17 residues. CDR3 protein: CASSSLGLRANTGELFF. The CDR3 DNA sequence: TGTGCCAGCAGTTCCCTGGGACTCCGCGCGAACACCGGGGAGCTGTTTTTT.

Regarding this clone: Because the CDR3 is missing its conserved closing phenylalanine or tryptophan, this is likely a read error. Because the CDR3's place on the DNA is in doubt, the DNA is left out and the CDR3 is given as listed by TCRdb. The chain combines TRBV6-1 with TRBJ2-4; TRBD1 was called by the table and not checked on the DNA. Including both end residues, the CDR3 is 11 amino acids long. Germline V lookup: CDR1 MNHNS, CDR2 SASEGT. CDR3 region: CASSEAGTGEK.

The chain carries TRBV9 and TRBJ1-1, with 8 bases lining up with TRBD1. CDR3 length: 14 amino acids. V gave up 0 bases and J gave up 3 bases; unmatched junction bases: 1. Germline V gives CDR1 SGDLS, CDR2 YYNGEE. CDR3 sequence: CASSVADRDTEAFF. The CDR3 bases are TGTGCCAGCAGCGTAGCGGACAGGGACACTGAAGCTTTCTTT.

This clone was observed a few times. The chain uses TRBV28 and TRBJ1-1; unclear D gene. Germline values: CDR1 MDHEN, CDR2 SYDVKM. The length of the CDR3 is 14 residues. Deletions cut 5 bases from V and 5 bases from J, with 15 bases between. CDR3 in amino acids: CASSEPGLGTEAFF. In DNA form, the CDR3 reads TGTGCCAGCAGTGAGCCGGGTTTGGGTACTGAAGCTTTCTTT.

The J gene is TRBJ2-4, the V gene TRBV5-4; tentatively, D is TRBD1 (5 bases). The CDR3 runs to 14 residues. Germline CDR1 SGHNT, CDR2 YYREEE (reference sequence). Trimming shortened V by 3 bases and J by 1 base, and 8 bases separated the two germline ends. The CDR3 DNA reads as TGTGCCAGCAGCTGGGCAGGGGCCAAAAACATTCAGTACTTC. It codes for CASSWAGAKNIQYF.

CDR3 bases: TGTGCCAGCAGCTTAGGGGAAGCGGGAGGGACCTTAGATACGCAGTATTTT. It specifies CASSLGEAGGTLDTQYF. This chain links TRBV11-2 with TRBJ2-3, with TRBD2 matching over 10 bases. Looked up from germline, CDR1 is SGHAT and CDR2 is FQNNGV. V was pared by 1 base and J by 5 bases, with 9 bases of the junction left unmatched. CDR3 length equals 17 residues. Full variable domain (outside the CDR3, taken from reference TRBV11-2 and TRBJ2-3): EAGVAQSPRYKIIEKRQSVAFWCNPISGHATLYWYQQILGQGPKLLIQFQNNGVVDDSQLPKDRFSAERLKGVDSTLKIQPAKLEDSAVYLCASSLGEAGGTLDTQYFGPGTRLTVL.

CDR3 DNA: TGCGCCAGCATCGGGGATAACACCGGGGAGCTGTTTTTT. Translated: CASIGDNTGELFF. The V and J genes are TRBV5-1 and TRBJ2-2, with D perhaps TRBD2 (5 bases). The CDR3 totals 13 residues. The germline CDR1 and CDR2 sequences are SGHRS and YFSETQ. Trimming left V 6 bases short and J 2 bases short, with 8 bases between.

Only one count was recorded for this clone. The chain links TRBV6-5 to TRBJ1-3; 9 nucleotides agree with TRBD1. The length of the CDR3 is 15 residues. The V segment lost 5 bases and the J segment 3 bases; nucleotides outside the gene matches: 5. Looked up from germline, CDR1 is MNHEY and CDR2 is SVGAGI. The CDR3 loop reads CASSTDRGGGNTIYF. The CDR3 coding sequence is TGTGCCAGCAGTACGGACAGGGGAGGTGGAAACACCATATATTTT.

The V call is TRBV27, the J call TRBJ1-6; unclear D gene. V lost 2 bases, J lost 9 bases, and 20 bases lay in between. Germline loops: CDR1 MNHEY, CDR2 SMNVEV (reference sequence). CDR3 size: 17 residues. CDR3 sequence (DNA): TGTGCCAGCAGTTTAGGGTCGCTGGGCCAAACCCTTTCACCCCTCCACTTT. This codes for CASSLGSLGQTLSPLHF.

This rearrangement joins TRBV30 to TRBJ2-1; 11 nucleotides align to TRBD1. With 5 bases clipped from V and 7 bases from J, the junction kept 10 bases outside the gene matches. The CDR3 has 15 residues. Germline values: CDR1 GTSNPN, CDR2 SVGIG (reference sequence). DNA of the CDR3: TGTGCCTGGTCTTCTGGGACAGGGGGTTATAATGAGCAGTTCTTC. As protein: CAWSSGTGGYNEQFF. Together with reference TRBV30 and TRBJ2-1, the CDR3 gives the full variable domain: SQTIHQWPATLVQPVGSPLSLECTVEGTSNPNLYWYRQAAGRGLQLLFYSVGIGQISSEVPQNLSASRPQDRQFILSSKKLLLSDSGFYLCAWSSGTGGYNEQFFGPGTRLTVL.

This chain connects TRBV14 to TRBJ2-3, with a weak D call TRBD2 (7 bases). V shed 0 bases and J shed 4 bases, with 14 bases lying between them. This CDR3 is 16 amino acids long. CDR1 SGHDN and CDR2 FVKESK come from the germline V gene. In DNA, the CDR3 is TGTGCCAGCAGCCAAGACGGGGGGCGCCCGGCAGATACGCAGTATTTT. Protein sequence: CASSQDGGRPADTQYF.

V gene TRBV5-1 combines with J gene TRBJ2-1, with TRBD1 as a possible D gene (6 bases). Germline CDR1 and CDR2: SGHRS and YFSETQ. The CDR3 extends over 16 amino acids. V lost 4 bases, J lost 0 bases, and 14 bases lay in between. In DNA form, the CDR3 reads TGCGCCAGCAGCACCTTAGACAGGAGCTCCTACAATGAGCAGTTCTTC. The encoded protein is CASSTLDRSSYNEQFF.

V and J are TRBV30 and TRBJ1-6; D perhaps matches TRBD1 (6 bases). CDR3 size: 14 residues. The germline V gene encodes CDR1 GTSNPN and CDR2 SVGIG (reference sequence). Trimming cost V 1 base and J 13 bases, with 17 bases left between them. The CDR3 sequence: CAWSGPGELLPLHF. CDR3 in DNA: TGTGCCTGGAGTGGACCAGGGGAGTTGCTTCCCCTCCACTTT.

The chain has TRBV2 and TRBJ2-7; 8 bases agree with TRBD1. J gave up 9 bases and V 6 bases, and 10 bases lay outside the gene matches. The germline V gene encodes CDR1 SNHLY and CDR2 FYNNEI. The CDR3 extends over 13 amino acids. CDR3 protein: CASRAGTGSGQYF. Written as DNA, the CDR3 is TGTGCCAGCAGAGCCGGGACAGGCTCTGGGCAGTACTTC. Looking up the rest from reference TRBV2 and TRBJ2-7 gives the full variable domain: EPEVTQTPSHQVTQMGQEVILRCVPISNHLYFYWYRQILGQKVEFLVSFYNNEISEKSEIFDDQFSVERPDGSNFTLKIRSTKLEDSAMYFCASRAGTGSGQYFGPGTRLTVT.

The chain joins TRBV2 to TRBJ1-1, with 9 bases identical to TRBD1. Germline V CDR1 and CDR2: SNHLY, FYNNEI. The CDR3 is made up of 16 amino acids. V shed 7 bases, J shed 0 bases, and the junction held 9 bases outside the gene matches. The CDR3 nucleotides are TGTGCCAGCACTCGGACAGGGGTATCGATGAACACTGAAGCTTTCTTT. Its protein is CASTRTGVSMNTEAFF.